Shown below are 25 T cell receptor beta chains from a single sample sequenced in a study of T cells in women clearing cervical HPV infection. Measured with immunoSEQ multiplex PCR; TCRdb has only the in-frame clones, and not every one. The data show 22,000 or so clones, and the top ten clones hold around 9.3%. The sample comprised blood buffy coat. The receptors originated from a woman between 18 and 69 years old with a cervical HPV16 infection that either progressed to CIN3+ or cleared (not recorded which).

To note about this clone: Sequencing ends 3 residues short of the CDR3 end; the germline J gene provides the rest. The chain couples TRBV5-1 to TRBJ2-1; 9 bases are shared with TRBD1. Germline V CDR1 and CDR2: SGHRS, YFSETQ. J was trimmed by 7 bases and V by 2 bases; bases with no gene match: 10. This CDR3 has 16 amino acids. Here the CDR3 reads CASSLFPPGTGNEQFF. The sequenced CDR3 bases are TGCGCCAGCAGCTTATTTCCGCCGGGGACAGGGAATGAG.

The CDR3: CASSRTEVTGELFF. The DNA read from the CDR3 is TGTGCCAGCAGCCGTACAGAAGTAACCGGGGAG. This chain connects TRBV11-2 to TRBJ2-2; D gene uncertain. Sequencing ends 3 residues short of the CDR3 end; the germline J gene provides the rest. V lost 5 bases and J 5 bases, leaving 12 bases between the germline ends. Germline lookup yields CDR1 SGHAT and CDR2 FQNNGV. The CDR3 covers 14 residues. Full variable domain (missing parts from reference TRBV11-2 and TRBJ2-2): EAGVAQSPRYKIIEKRQSVAFWCNPISGHATLYWYQQILGQGPKLLIQFQNNGVVDDSQLPKDRFSAERLKGVDSTLKIQPAKLEDSAVYLCASSRTEVTGELFFGEGSRLTVL.

A remark on this clone: With the read ending 3 residues before the CDR3 end, the germline J gene is used to fill in that end. The rearrangement joins TRBV18 to TRBJ1-1; no reliable D call. Between the trimmed V and J ends, which lost 3 bases and 1 base, there was a span of 15 bases. The length of the CDR3 is 16 residues. Germline V gene lookup returns CDR1 KGHSH and CDR2 LQKENI. The CDR3 sequence: CASSPREAGSNTEAFF. The CDR3 DNA, read in part, is TGTGCCAGCTCACCTAGGGAGGCGGGTTCGAACACTGAA.

A remark on this clone: The CDR3 end falls 3 residues outside the read, so it is completed with the germline J gene. This chain joins TRBV19 and TRBJ1-4; D perhaps matches TRBD1 (6 bases). This CDR3 is built from 14 residues. Germline V CDR1 and CDR2: LNHDA, SQIVND (reference sequence). With 9 bases removed from V and 6 bases from J, the gap between germline ends came to 17 bases. The CDR3 DNA, read in part, is TGTGCCAGCGCGGCGGGCCAGGGGTATGAAAAA. It specifies CASAAGQGYEK. The whole CDR3 sequence is CASAAGQGYEKLFF.

For this clone: The CDR3 end lies 3 residues beyond the end of the read and is filled in from the germline J gene. This chain connects TRBV29-1 to TRBJ1-1; D unresolved. The CDR3 has 14 residues. In germline, CDR1 is SQVTM, CDR2 ANQGSEA. CDR3 sequence reads: CSVEGEGPSSGAFF. CDR3 bases read: TGCAGCGTTGAAGGAGAAGGACCGTCAAGCGGA.

For this clone: Read coverage stops 3 residues before the CDR3 terminus; the germline J gene supplies the remainder. The chain is built from TRBV18 and TRBJ1-4; 8 bases are a match to TRBD1. Trimming at V came to 10 bases and at J to 2 bases, leaving 3 bases not matched to a gene. The CDR3 sequence is 13 residues long. CDR1 is KGHSH, CDR2 LQKENI, per germline. The CDR3 bases that were read are TGTGCCACCCGACAGGGGACTAATGAAAAA. Translating gives CATRQGTNEK. The complete CDR3 reads CATRQGTNEKLFF.

Points on this clone: The read comes to an end 3 residues before the CDR3 does, leaving the germline J gene to fill in the end. V gene TRBV5-4 combines with J gene TRBJ2-3, with D perhaps matching TRBD2 (6 bases). Germline-derived CDR1 and CDR2 are SGHNT and YYREEE (reference sequence). Trimming stripped 1 base from V and 4 bases from J, with 13 bases between. There are 15 residues in the CDR3. CDR3 bases read: TGTGCCAGCAGCTTGAGAGCGGGTGGCGCAGATACG. Protein product: CASSLRAGGADT. The CDR3 as a whole reads CASSLRAGGADTQYF.

On this clone itself: The read finishes 3 residues shy of the CDR3 end, and the germline J gene is used to complete it. The V and J genes are TRBV29-1 and TRBJ2-7; the D gene is possibly TRBD2 (5 bases). The germline V gene encodes CDR1 SQVTM and CDR2 ANQGSEA. This CDR3 is 12 amino acids long. The V end was cut by 4 bases, the J end by 0 bases, with 7 bases between. CDR3 region: CSVARGSYEQYF. The CDR3 bases that were read are TGCAGCGTTGCACGGGGCTCCTACGAG.

Notes on this clone: The read halts 3 residues ahead of the CDR3 end, with the missing end drawn from the germline J gene. V is TRBV29-1 and J is TRBJ2-1, with 7 bases identical to TRBD2. After removal of 5 bases from V and 0 bases from J, the junction contained 10 bases not matched to a gene. The CDR3 totals 16 residues. Germline CDR1 is SQVTM and CDR2 is ANQGSEA. The chain's CDR3 is CSVRLAVRSSYNEQFF. CDR3 DNA (partial): TGCAGCGTTCGGCTAGCGGTCCGGAGCTCCTACAATGAG.

The CDR3 spells CASSRPPATGRAYQPQHF. The DNA read from the CDR3 is TGTGCCAGTAGCCGCCCCCCCGCGACAGGACGCGCTTATCAGCCC. This chain connects TRBV19 to TRBJ1-5; TRBD1 might be the D (6 bases). The read stops 3 residues short of the end of the CDR3; the missing end is completed from the germline J gene. CDR1 is LNHDA and CDR2 is SQIVND in the germline V gene (reference sequence). CDR3 length equals 18 residues. The germline V and J ends were trimmed by 6 bases and 5 bases, with 26 bases remaining between them.

Turning to this clone: The CDR3 end lies 3 residues beyond the end of the read and is filled in from the germline J gene. The chain combines TRBV11-3 with TRBJ1-1, with D possibly TRBD1 on 5 matching bases. In germline, CDR1 is SGHNT, CDR2 YENEEA. There are 13 residues in the CDR3. Between the trimmed V and J ends, which lost 3 bases and 6 bases, there was a span of 11 bases. CDR3 bases read: TGTGCCAGCAGCTTTCAGGGAAAGGCTGAA. Translation: CASSFQGKAE. From start to end, the CDR3 is CASSFQGKAEAFF.

Concerning this clone: The read falls 3 residues short of the CDR3 end, and the missing part is taken from the germline J gene. The V call is TRBV7-8, the J call TRBJ1-1; D not resolved. Germline-derived CDR1 and CDR2 are SGHVS and FQNEAQ. The CDR3 is made up of 12 amino acids. Here the CDR3 reads CASSSYRSSAFF. The part of the CDR3 DNA that was read is TGTGCCAGCAGCTCCTACAGATCCTCA.

As to this clone: The read falls 3 residues short of the CDR3 end, and the missing part is taken from the germline J gene. The rearrangement joins TRBV7-2 to TRBJ2-7; TRBD1 aligns across 8 bases. The CDR3 extends over 14 amino acids. Germline loops: CDR1 SGHTA, CDR2 FQGNSA. Trimming removed 3 bases from V and 4 bases from J; junction bases left unmatched: 5. Partial CDR3 DNA: TGTGCCAGCAGCTTCGGACAGGGATGGTACGAG. Protein product: CASSFGQGWYE. The full CDR3 protein is CASSFGQGWYEQYF.

Of note for this clone: The read is 3 residues too short to cover the CDR3 end, so that end is filled in from the germline J gene. The rearrangement joins TRBV2 to TRBJ1-5, with 7 bases that match TRBD1. V shed 7 bases, J shed 7 bases, and the junction held 7 bases outside the gene matches. CDR1 SNHLY and CDR2 FYNNEI come from the germline V gene. This CDR3 has 13 amino acids. The CDR3 spells CASTNRGGQPQHF. The CDR3 bases that were read are TGTGCCAGCACCAACAGGGGAGGACAGCCC.

Remarks on this clone: The read halts 3 residues ahead of the CDR3 end, with the missing end drawn from the germline J gene. The V and J genes are TRBV7-9 and TRBJ1-2; D gene unclear. Trimming cost V 4 bases and J 7 bases, with 10 bases left between them. The CDR3 spans 12 residues. In germline, CDR1 is SEHNR, CDR2 FQNEAQ (reference sequence). The CDR3 loop reads CASSSETSGYTF. The sequenced part of the CDR3 DNA is TGTGCCAGCAGCTCCGAGACAAGTGGC.

Comment on this clone: The read is 3 residues too short to cover the CDR3 end, so that end is filled in from the germline J gene. The gene calls are TRBV5-5 and TRBJ1-1; D gene uncertain. Trimming pared 4 bases from V and 0 bases from J, leaving 13 bases between. The CDR3 is 15 amino acids. The germline CDR1 and CDR2 sequences are SGHKS and YYEKEE (reference sequence). CDR3 DNA, as far as it was read: TGTGCCAGCAGCCTTGCGCCTAGACTGAACACTGAA. It translates to CASSLAPRLNTE. The CDR3 as a whole reads CASSLAPRLNTEAFF.

Remarks on this clone: The sequence runs out 3 residues before the end of the CDR3; the remainder is reconstructed from the germline J gene. V gene TRBV7-2 combines with J gene TRBJ1-5, with 11 bases aligning to TRBD1. From germline, CDR1 is SGHTA and CDR2 FQGNSA. V lost 6 bases and J lost 6; bases outside the gene matches: 4. The CDR3 length is 14 residues. The CDR3 is CASSGQGAAQPQHF. The part of the CDR3 DNA that was read is TGTGCCAGCAGTGGACAGGGGGCGGCTCAGCCC.

Worth noting for this clone: The DNA ends 3 residues before the CDR3 does, and the rest of the CDR3 is filled in from the germline J gene. The chain links TRBV7-4 to TRBJ1-1, with 10 bases lining up with TRBD1. Germline CDR1 and CDR2: SGHVT and SQSDAQ. The CDR3 is made up of 16 amino acids. V gave up 5 bases and J gave up 3 bases; unmatched junction bases: 9. The CDR3 sequence: CASSQRQGATYTEAFF. The sequenced part of the CDR3 DNA is TGTGCCAGCAGCCAAAGACAGGGGGCCACCTACACTGAA. Variable domain in full (rest from reference TRBV7-4 and TRBJ1-1): GAGVSQSPRYKVAKRGRDVALRCDSISGHVTLYWYRQTLGQGSEVLTYSQSDAQRDKSGRPSGRFSAERPERSVSTLKIQRTEQGDSAVYLCASSQRQGATYTEAFFGQGTRLTVV.

Details on this clone: The read terminates 3 residues ahead of where the CDR3 ends, so the germline J gene completes it. The chain is built from TRBV7-8 and TRBJ1-5, with 7 bases fitting TRBD1. This CDR3 has 16 residues. Germline lookup yields CDR1 SGHVS and CDR2 FQNEAQ. V lost 5 bases, J lost 4 bases, and 11 bases stayed unmatched. The CDR3 region is CASSAFKQGTNQPQHF. The covered CDR3 bases are TGTGCCAGCAGCGCCTTTAAACAGGGGACAAATCAGCCC.

Incomplete CDR3 DNA: TGTGCCAGCAGCACCGACAGGGTCCCCTACGAC. Its translation is CASSTDRVPYD. The complete CDR3 protein is CASSTDRVPYDYTF. The V call is TRBV7-9, the J call TRBJ1-2, with 7 bases aligning to TRBD1. The read is 3 residues too short to cover the CDR3 end, so that end is filled in from the germline J gene. CDR3 length: 14 residues. Germline V gene data show CDR1 as SEHNR and CDR2 as FQNEAQ (reference sequence).

Comments on this clone: The DNA ends 3 residues before the CDR3 does, and the rest of the CDR3 is filled in from the germline J gene. This chain links TRBV5-1 with TRBJ2-7, with 8 positions matching TRBD1. CDR1 and CDR2 from the germline V gene are SGHRS and YFSETQ. CDR3 length equals 17 residues. The V and J ends lost 0 bases and 1 base, in that order; junction bases with no gene match: 9. CDR3 region: CASSLATGTGHSYEQYF. CDR3 DNA, as far as it was read: TGCGCCAGCAGCTTGGCGACCGGGACAGGCCATTCCTACGAG.

The sequenced CDR3 bases are TGTGCCAGCAGCTTGGGCGGGGGGCGAGGGGAAAAA. This sequence encodes CASSLGGGRGEK. The CDR3, in full, reads CASSLGGGRGEKLFF. V gene TRBV5-4 combines with J gene TRBJ1-4; D is perhaps TRBD1 (6 bases). The read is 3 residues too short to cover the CDR3 end, so that end is filled in from the germline J gene. The V and J ends lost 0 bases and 8 bases respectively, with 14 bases between them. The CDR3 loop spans 15 amino acids. Germline V CDR1 and CDR2: SGHNT, YYREEE (reference sequence).

On this clone: The read comes to an end 3 residues before the CDR3 does, leaving the germline J gene to fill in the end. This chain connects TRBV5-4 to TRBJ1-2; 9 bases map to TRBD1. The V and J ends lost 2 bases and 4 bases, in that order; junction bases with no gene match: 3. CDR1 is SGHNT and CDR2 is YYREEE in the germline V gene (reference sequence). The CDR3 is 14 residues long. CDR3 DNA (partial): TGTGCCAGCAGCTTTCCGACAGGGGGCTATGGC. Translation: CASSFPTGGYG. The entire CDR3 protein reads CASSFPTGGYGYTF.

Points on this clone: Read sequence stops 3 residues before the CDR3 end, and the germline J gene provides the missing end. The rearrangement joins TRBV6-2 or TRBV6-3 to TRBJ1-2; D gene unclear. Deletions cut 6 bases from V and 3 bases from J, with 11 bases between. This CDR3 is 13 amino acids long. The germline gives CDR1 MNHEY, CDR2 SVGEGT. CDR3 DNA (partial): TGTGCCAGCAGCCTAAAGAACTACTATGGC. Protein sequence: CASSLKNYYG. The full CDR3 protein reads CASSLKNYYGYTF.

Details on this clone: The germline gene is not matched at one end of the junction; a read error may be the cause. Read coverage stops 3 residues before the CDR3 terminus; the germline J gene supplies the remainder. The J gene is TRBJ1-1, the V gene TRBV4-2, with TRBD1 as a possible D gene (6 bases). The length of the CDR3 is 13 residues. CDR1 is LGHNA and CDR2 is YNFKEQ in the germline V gene. The DNA read from the CDR3 is TGCGCCAGCAGCTATAGGGGGGGCACTGAA. This sequence encodes CASSYRGGTE. In full, the CDR3 is CASSYRGGTEAFF.